Following are 25 T cell receptor beta chains from one sample sequenced in a study of cytomegalovirus exposure and HLA in healthy donors. It was with 60 Vbeta and 13 Jbeta primers that the PCR ran. Some clones are missing from TCRdb's copy, which holds only in-frame ones; the method was immunoSEQ multiplex PCR. The repertoire holds some 110,000 clones, approximately 80% seen once, with roughly 0.9% in the top ten. Sequencing used PBMCs. The origin of the receptors is a woman younger than 45 in good health and CMV-seronegative.

V is TRBV27 and J is TRBJ2-7, with 7 bases identical to TRBD1. The germline V gene has CDR1 MNHEY and CDR2 SMNVEV (reference sequence). After removal of 2 bases from V and 4 bases from J, the junction contained 8 bases not matched to a gene. This CDR3 is 15 amino acids long. This CDR3 is CASSLREGGGYEQYF. In nucleotides, the CDR3 is TGTGCCAGCAGTTTACGTGAAGGGGGCGGTTACGAGCAGTACTTC.

The chain recombines TRBV5-1 with TRBJ2-2, with 9 bases aligning to TRBD1. V lost 4 bases and J lost 5; bases outside the gene matches: 6. The CDR3 consists of 15 residues. Looked up from germline, CDR1 is SGHRS and CDR2 is YFSETQ. CDR3 region: CASSVRDRATGELFF. CDR3 coding DNA: TGCGCCAGCAGCGTCCGGGACAGGGCAACCGGGGAGCTGTTTTTT.

The CDR3 nucleotides read TGTGCCAGCAGCTTGGCGAGGAACACCGGGGAGCTGTTTTTT. Translated: CASSLARNTGELFF. The chain couples TRBV5-4 to TRBJ2-2; D unresolved. The germline V and J ends were trimmed by 0 bases and 1 base, with 4 bases remaining between them. The CDR3 totals 14 residues. Looked up from germline, CDR1 is SGHNT and CDR2 is YYREEE (reference sequence).

The CDR3, as DNA: TGTGCCAGCAGCAAGGGGGACAGGATCCCCACAGATACGCAGTATTTT. The encoded protein is CASSKGDRIPTDTQYF. V is TRBV7-9 and J is TRBJ2-3; 8 positions match TRBD1. Trimming removed 5 bases from V and 2 bases from J; junction bases left unmatched: 9. The germline gives CDR1 SEHNR, CDR2 FQNEAQ (reference sequence). The CDR3 runs 16 residues.

This clone was detected only a few times. The chain recombines TRBV6-5 with TRBJ1-2; 9 bases line up with TRBD1. The CDR3 spans 15 residues. Trimming cost V 2 bases and J 1 base; bases outside gene matches: 2. Germline V CDR1 and CDR2: MNHEY, SVGAGI. The CDR3 spells CASSYTGGSNYGYTF. The CDR3 DNA reads as TGTGCCAGCAGTTACACAGGGGGCAGTAACTATGGCTACACCTTC.

J is TRBJ1-2 and V is TRBV5-6; tentatively, D is TRBD1 (6 bases). Germline lookup yields CDR1 SGHDT and CDR2 YYEEEE. This CDR3 region has 14 residues. Trimming removed 5 bases from V and 5 bases from J, with 16 bases in between. Here the CDR3 reads CASSSTGSRYGYTF. CDR3 in DNA: TGTGCCAGCAGTTCAACAGGGTCGCGGTATGGCTACACCTTC.

The chain is built from TRBV5-1 and TRBJ2-7; TRBD2 agrees at 12 bases. Germline lookup yields CDR1 SGHRS and CDR2 YFSETQ. Losses at the gene ends were 4 bases for V and 1 base for J; bases not matched to a gene: 15. The CDR3 loop spans 19 amino acids. In DNA, the CDR3 is TGCGCCAGCAGCCCTAACCCGACTAGCGGGAGTTTTAGTTCCTACGAGCAGTACTTC. Translated: CASSPNPTSGSFSSYEQYF.

V is TRBV7-6 and J is TRBJ2-1; 12 nucleotides align to TRBD2. Germline V gene data show CDR1 as SGHVS and CDR2 as FNYEAQ. J gave up 5 bases and V 3 bases, and 2 bases lay outside the gene matches. The CDR3 is 15 residues long. CDR3: CASSLRTSGDNEQFF. The CDR3 coding sequence is TGTGCCAGCAGCTTGAGGACTAGCGGGGACAATGAGCAGTTCTTC.

The genes are TRBV19 and TRBJ2-1; D may be TRBD2 (6 bases). Trimming took off 7 bases at V and 7 bases at J, with 14 bases between the two ends. Germline V gives CDR1 LNHDA, CDR2 SQIVND (reference sequence). The CDR3 contains 13 residues. The CDR3 region has the DNA TGTGCCAGTAATCGCGCGGGAATAAATGAGCAGTTCTTC. Its protein is CASNRAGINEQFF. Filled out from reference TRBV19 and TRBJ2-1, the complete variable domain reads DGGITQSPKYLFRKEGQNVTLSCEQNLNHDAMYWYRQDPGQGLRLIYYSQIVNDFQKGDIAEGYSVSREKKESFPLTVTSAQKNPTAFYLCASNRAGINEQFFGPGTRLTVL.

The chain recombines TRBV29-1 with TRBJ1-1, with D possibly being TRBD1 (6 bases). Germline lookup yields CDR1 SQVTM and CDR2 ANQGSEA. The length of the CDR3 is 11 residues. Trimming removed 5 bases at V and 8 bases at J, with 12 bases between. CDR3 DNA sequence: TGCAGCGTTCTGGGAGGGGGAGAAGCTTTCTTT. This gives the protein CSVLGGGEAFF.

This clone is a singleton in its sample. This chain uses TRBV6-1 with TRBJ1-2; unclear D gene. CDR1 and CDR2 from the germline V gene are MNHNS and SASEGT. This CDR3 is 13 amino acids long. Trimming took off 3 bases at V and 4 bases at J, with 9 bases between the two ends. Here the CDR3 DNA reads TGTGCCAGCAGTGAGGGGAGCCCCTATGGCTACACCTTC. This codes for CASSEGSPYGYTF.

In regard to this clone: Additional DNA sequences in this sample encode the identical CDR3. The CDR3 nucleotides are TGTGCCAGCAGTGACAGGGAGAACACTGAAGCTTTCTTT. It translates to CASSDRENTEAFF. The chain combines TRBV6-5 with TRBJ1-1, with 7 bases matching TRBD1. Germline CDR1 reads MNHEY; CDR2 reads SVGAGI. V lost 5 bases, J lost 1 base, and 1 base stayed unmatched. This CDR3 has 13 amino acids.

This chain joins TRBV2 and TRBJ2-7; 8 bases fit TRBD1. In germline, CDR1 is SNHLY, CDR2 FYNNEI. J was trimmed by 6 bases and V by 4 bases; bases with no gene match: 11. The CDR3 spans 15 residues. CDR3 sequence reads: CASSVLGTGEGEQYF. The CDR3 nucleotides are TGTGCCAGCAGTGTTCTCGGGACAGGTGAGGGCGAGCAGTACTTC.

As concerns this clone: The sample contains more than one DNA sequence encoding this CDR3. The CDR3 reads CASSALDIRDTEAFF. The CDR3 region has the DNA TGTGCCAGCAGCGCCCTCGACATTCGTGACACTGAAGCTTTCTTT. V is TRBV9 and J is TRBJ1-1; D remains ambiguous. Germline V gene sequence: CDR1 SGDLS, CDR2 YYNGEE. V shed 3 bases and J shed 3 bases, with 15 bases lying between them. This CDR3 has 15 residues.

The gene calls are TRBV5-6 and TRBJ2-5; TRBD2 agrees at 7 bases. The CDR3 length is 16 residues. Germline V CDR1 and CDR2: SGHDT, YYEEEE. V lost 4 bases to trimming and J lost 4 bases; unmatched junction nucleotides: 13. CDR3 in DNA: TGTGCCAGCAGCCTTGACCAAGTGGGCGGGGGAGAGACCCAGTACTTC. As protein: CASSLDQVGGGETQYF.

This clone has a handful of counts. The CDR3 DNA follows: TGCGCCAGCAGTCAGTCTCCGAGAGAGGGAGATTGGGGATCCTACGAGCAGTACTTC. This sequence encodes CASSQSPREGDWGSYEQYF. V and J are TRBV23-1 and TRBJ2-7; possible D gene TRBD2, 5 bases. TRBV23-1 falls under the ORF class, with uncertain function. Trimming shortened V by 3 bases and J by 1 base, and 25 bases separated the two germline ends. This CDR3 is 19 amino acids long.

As for this clone: At one end the junction does not follow the germline gene, possibly because of a read error. The chain joins TRBV27 to TRBJ2-1, with 9 bases matching TRBD1. Germline lookup yields CDR1 MNHEY and CDR2 SMNVEV (reference sequence). This CDR3 is 11 amino acids long. The chain's CDR3 is CASSPGQGLIF. Here the CDR3 DNA reads TGTGCCAGCAGTCCGGGACAGGGTCTTATCTTC.

The DNA of the CDR3 is TGTGCCAGCAGTCTTGGAAGCCCCGGGACTGAAGCTTTCTTT. Its protein is CASSLGSPGTEAFF. This chain links TRBV28 with TRBJ1-1; D unresolved. The CDR3 is made up of 14 amino acids. Germline lookup yields CDR1 MDHEN and CDR2 SYDVKM. Trimming took off 5 bases at V and 5 bases at J, with 15 bases between the two ends.

This chain connects TRBV5-1 to TRBJ2-2, with TRBD2 matching over 8 bases. The germline gives CDR1 SGHRS, CDR2 YFSETQ. V shed 0 bases and J 6 bases; nucleotides not matched to a gene: 7. The CDR3 is 16 residues long. The CDR3 spells CASSLVTVAGPGELFF. In DNA form, the CDR3 reads TGCGCCAGCAGCTTGGTTACCGTAGCGGGACCCGGGGAGCTGTTTTTT.

This chain connects TRBV5-1 to TRBJ2-5, with TRBD2 matching 10 bases. This CDR3 has 14 residues. The germline gives CDR1 SGHRS, CDR2 YFSETQ. With V trimmed by 2 bases and J by 3 bases, 1 base remained unmatched. The CDR3 DNA reads TGCGCCAGCAGCTTTGGGACTAGCGAAGAGACCCAGTACTTC. Residues: CASSFGTSEETQYF.

This chain uses TRBV30 with TRBJ1-2; D is unclear. The germline V gene has CDR1 GTSNPN and CDR2 SVGIG (reference sequence). The CDR3 loop spans 12 amino acids. Between the trimmed V and J ends, which lost 1 base and 8 bases, there was a span of 11 bases. The CDR3 DNA reads TGTGCCTGGAGTGCGGGAGTGAAGGGCTACACCTTC. It translates to CAWSAGVKGYTF.

The V and J genes are TRBV6-5 and TRBJ2-7, with 7 bases matching TRBD1. Germline V gene lookup returns CDR1 MNHEY and CDR2 SVGAGI. With 4 bases clipped from V and 3 bases from J, the junction kept 6 bases outside the gene matches. The CDR3 spans 14 residues. CDR3 protein: CASSWLDRYYEQYF. CDR3 nucleotide sequence: TGTGCCAGCAGTTGGCTGGACAGGTACTACGAGCAGTACTTC.

This clone was recorded once. The CDR3 region has the DNA TGCGCCAGCAGTCCTAGCGGGAGGGCCCAGTACCAAGAGACCCAGTACTTC. Protein sequence: CASSPSGRAQYQETQYF. The chain is built from TRBV5-1 and TRBJ2-5; 12 bases agree with TRBD2. This CDR3 comprises 17 residues. Per germline, CDR1 SGHRS and CDR2 YFSETQ. V trimming: 5 bases; J trimming: 0 bases; junction bases outside the gene matches: 8.

The CDR3, as DNA: TGTGCCTGGAGCGATCAGGCTAATTCACCCCTCCACTTT. Translating gives CAWSDQANSPLHF. This chain joins TRBV30 and TRBJ1-6; D ambiguous. Germline V gives CDR1 GTSNPN, CDR2 SVGIG (reference sequence). V was shortened by 3 bases and J by 6 bases, with 9 bases between the two germline ends. CDR3 length: 13 residues.

The chain employs TRBV19 and TRBJ1-5; D may be TRBD1 (6 bases). This CDR3 is built from 13 residues. The ends were cut back, 6 bases at V and 6 bases at J, with 12 bases in the middle. Germline loops: CDR1 LNHDA, CDR2 SQIVND (reference sequence). This chain's CDR3 is CASRGGEGQPQHF. The DNA for the CDR3 is TGTGCCAGTAGAGGGGGGGAAGGTCAGCCCCAGCATTTT.